These 5 T cell receptor beta chains came from one sample sequenced in a study of shared clonotypes between healthy human individuals. This table comes from immunoSEQ multiplex PCR, and its TCRdb copy is limited to in-frame clones, with some not included. Of about 2.3 million clones listed, approximately 93% are singletons. The sample taken for sequencing was naive CD4+ T cells from PBMCs. Subset: CD45RA+ positively selected. The origin of the receptors is a man in his late teens or twenties in good health. Some clones in this sample may be carry-over from other donors' samples.

This chain links TRBV5-1 with TRBJ1-1; TRBD1 might be the D (6 bases). CDR1 is SGHRS, CDR2 YFSETQ, per germline. This CDR3 is built from 13 residues. With 4 bases removed from V and 6 bases from J, the gap between germline ends came to 13 bases. The CDR3 here is CASSPLQGPEAFF. In DNA form, the CDR3 reads TGCGCCAGCAGCCCCTTACAGGGTCCTGAAGCTTTCTTT.

The chain joins TRBV28 to TRBJ1-5; D perhaps matches TRBD1 (6 bases). The V and J ends lost 7 bases and 6 bases respectively, with 28 bases between them. From germline, CDR1 is MDHEN and CDR2 SYDVKM. The CDR3 contains 18 residues. In DNA form, the CDR3 reads TGTGCCAGCACCTCCTATAGTGTACGGCAGGGGACGTCTCAGCCCCAGCATTTT. Translating it yields CASTSYSVRQGTSQPQHF.

The chain uses TRBV5-1 and TRBJ1-2; D perhaps matches TRBD1 (5 bases). Trimming removed 4 bases at V and 1 base at J, with 14 bases between. CDR3 length: 15 residues. CDR1 and CDR2 from the germline V gene are SGHRS and YFSETQ. The CDR3 loop is CASSSGGGDNYGYTF. DNA of the CDR3: TGCGCCAGCAGCAGCGGGGGTGGGGATAACTATGGCTACACCTTC. Full variable domain (remainder filled in from reference TRBV5-1 and TRBJ1-2): KAGVTQTPRYLIKTRGQQVTLSCSPISGHRSVSWYQQTPGQGLQFLFEYFSETQRNKGNFPGRFSGRQFSNSRSEMNVSTLELGDSALYLCASSSGGGDNYGYTFGSGTRLTVV.

The V and J genes are TRBV5-1 and TRBJ2-2; D not certain. Germline CDR1 reads SGHRS; CDR2 reads YFSETQ. CDR3 length: 16 residues. V lost 2 bases and J 4 bases, leaving 15 bases between the germline ends. The CDR3 DNA reads as TGCGCCAGCAGCTTAAAAGACGCGTTTACCACCGGGGAGCTGTTTTTT. Translating it yields CASSLKDAFTTGELFF.

V is TRBV10-1 and J is TRBJ2-3; 16 bases are a match to TRBD2. The CDR3 is 19 amino acids. Germline V gene sequence: CDR1 WNHNN, CDR2 SYGVQD (reference sequence). The trim removed 6 bases at V and 5 bases at J, leaving 14 bases unmatched. The CDR3 loop is CASSPIPGLAGGPLDTQYF. CDR3 DNA: TGCGCCAGCAGCCCAATCCCGGGACTAGCGGGAGGGCCCCTAGATACGCAGTATTTT.